Shown below are 8 T cell receptor beta chains from a single sample sequenced in a study of radiotherapy plus CTLA-4 blockade in lung cancer. Generated by immunoSEQ multiplex PCR, the TCRdb table keeps only in-frame clones and is missing some. Of about 68,000 clones in the sample, around 80% were seen once. Material: peripheral blood, obtained from a patient treated with radiotherapy plus ipilimumab. Receptor source: a human donor with non-small cell lung cancer who had a complete response to radiotherapy plus ipilimumab.

There are a few counts of this clone. The chain recombines TRBV5-8 with TRBJ2-2, with 7 bases lining up with TRBD1. Germline V gene data show CDR1 as SGHTS and CDR2 as YDEGEE. The CDR3 totals 16 residues. V was clipped by 4 bases and J by 2 bases; unmatched bases: 8. The CDR3 region is CASSGAGGSNTGELFF. DNA for the CDR3: TGTGCCAGCAGCGGAGCAGGGGGTTCTAACACCGGGGAGCTGTTTTTT.

This chain connects TRBV5-8 to TRBJ2-3, with D perhaps TRBD1 or TRBD2 (6 bases each). V lost 5 bases and J 2 bases, leaving 15 bases between the germline ends. CDR3 size: 15 residues. CDR1 is SGHTS, CDR2 YDEGEE, per germline. The DNA of the CDR3 is TGTGCCAGCAGGACCGAGGGGGGACCCACAGATACGCAGTATTTT. This sequence encodes CASRTEGGPTDTQYF.

V is TRBV19 and J is TRBJ1-1, with TRBD1 matching 8 bases. J gave up 0 bases and V 6 bases, and 9 bases lay outside the gene matches. Germline values: CDR1 LNHDA, CDR2 SQIVND (reference sequence). The CDR3 runs to 16 residues. The DNA for the CDR3 is TGTGCCAGTAGCGACAGGGGCCGAAGGATGAACACTGAAGCTTTCTTT. Protein: CASSDRGRRMNTEAFF. The entire variable domain, with the rest obtained from reference TRBV19 and TRBJ1-1, is as follows: DGGITQSPKYLFRKEGQNVTLSCEQNLNHDAMYWYRQDPGQGLRLIYYSQIVNDFQKGDIAEGYSVSREKKESFPLTVTSAQKNPTAFYLCASSDRGRRMNTEAFFGQGTRLTVV.

This clone has just one count. This chain connects TRBV2 to TRBJ1-4; D might be TRBD1 (5 bases). V was pared by 0 bases and J by 1 base, with 15 bases between. This CDR3 has 18 amino acids. In germline, CDR1 is SNHLY, CDR2 FYNNEI. This CDR3 is CASSEALRGMVTNEKLFF. Written as DNA, the CDR3 is TGTGCCAGCAGTGAAGCGCTTCGGGGGATGGTAACTAATGAAAAACTGTTTTTT.

The genes are TRBV5-6 and TRBJ1-1; 7 nucleotides match TRBD1. Germline V CDR1 and CDR2: SGHDT, YYEEEE. The trim removed 0 bases at V and 1 base at J, leaving 12 bases unmatched. The CDR3 runs to 18 residues. CDR3 in amino acids: CASSLEGRTGVSNTEAFF. In DNA, the CDR3 is TGTGCCAGCAGCTTGGAAGGAAGGACAGGCGTCTCGAACACTGAAGCTTTCTTT.

This clone was detected only a few times. The chain combines TRBV6-5 with TRBJ2-3; TRBD1 might be the D (6 bases). The CDR3 is made up of 14 amino acids. V gave up 4 bases and J gave up 5 bases, with 13 bases separating them. From germline, CDR1 is MNHEY and CDR2 SVGAGI. The CDR3 nucleotides read TGTGCCAGCAGTTCCGCAGGGGTAGGAGATACGCAGTATTTT. Protein sequence: CASSSAGVGDTQYF.

Of note for this clone: Other DNA sequences in the sample encode the same CDR3. The chain recombines TRBV6-6 with TRBJ2-5; 9 bases align to TRBD1. J lost 0 bases, V lost 3 bases, and 5 bases had no gene match. The CDR3 spans 16 residues. Germline V gene sequence: CDR1 MNHNY, CDR2 SVGAGI (reference sequence). The CDR3 here is CASSYSGTGYQETQYF. In DNA form, the CDR3 reads TGTGCCAGCAGTTATTCCGGGACAGGGTACCAAGAGACCCAGTACTTC.

This clone was seen only a few times. V gene TRBV29-1 combines with J gene TRBJ1-1; the D is unclear. V was shortened by 5 bases and J by 4 bases, with 11 bases between the two germline ends. There are 12 residues in the CDR3. In germline, CDR1 is SQVTM, CDR2 ANQGSEA. For the CDR3, the DNA is TGCAGCGTTAGGGAAATGGGCACTGAAGCTTTCTTT. This encodes CSVREMGTEAFF. The complete variable domain, with remaining parts taken from reference TRBV29-1 and TRBJ1-1, reads SAVISQKPSRDICQRGTSLTIQCQVDSQVTMMFWYRQQPGQSLTLIATANQGSEATYESGFVIDKFPISRPNLTFSTLTVSNMSPEDSSIYLCSVREMGTEAFFGQGTRLTVV.